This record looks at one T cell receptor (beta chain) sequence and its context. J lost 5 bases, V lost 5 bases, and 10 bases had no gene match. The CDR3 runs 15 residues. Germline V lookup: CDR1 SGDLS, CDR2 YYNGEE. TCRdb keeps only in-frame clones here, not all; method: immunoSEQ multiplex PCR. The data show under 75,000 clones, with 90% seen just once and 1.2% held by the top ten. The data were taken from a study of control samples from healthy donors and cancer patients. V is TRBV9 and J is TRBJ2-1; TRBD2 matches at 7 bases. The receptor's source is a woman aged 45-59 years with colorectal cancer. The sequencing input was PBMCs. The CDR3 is CASSRTSRPHNEQFF. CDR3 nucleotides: TGTGCCAGCAGTCGGACTAGTAGGCCCCACAATGAGCAGTTCTTC. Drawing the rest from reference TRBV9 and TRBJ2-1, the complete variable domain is DSGVTQTPKHLITATGQRVTLRCSPRSGDLSVYWYQQSLDQGLQFLIQYYNGEERAKGNILERFSAQQFPDLHSELNLSSLELGDSALYFCASSRTSRPHNEQFFGPGTRLTVL.